This TCR beta chain was identified during a study of OX40 agonist ivuxolimab in advanced cancers. Study summary: Partial responses occurred in three patients (one hepatocellular carcinoma, two cutaneous melanoma).

Using immunoSEQ multiplex PCR, the repertoire was profiled, and TCRdb retains in-frame clones only, with some absent. The sample carries 65,000 to 70,000 clones, about 81% recorded once. As for this clone: Its antigen is unidentified.

Study results and limitations: CD8+ T cells showed, on average, more clonal expansion than CD4+ cells.

V lost 7 bases and J lost 2, with 17 bases in between. Germline CDR1 is SEHNR and CDR2 is FQNEAQ (reference sequence). This CDR3 is 15 amino acids long. The receptor's source is an adult with an advanced solid tumor such as melanoma, head and neck, liver or kidney cancer. The chain couples TRBV7-9 to TRBJ1-1, with D tentatively TRBD1 (6 bases). Sequencing used CD4+ or CD8+ T cells sorted from blood, obtained in a trial of the OX40 agonist ivuxolimab. The CDR3 spells CASTFRGGGNTEAFF. The CDR3 bases are TGTGCCAGCACCTTCCGCGGGGGGGGCAACACTGAAGCTTTCTTT.